The rows below give T cell receptor beta chains drawn from one sample of a study of T-cell memory formation after mild COVID-19. TCRdb reprocessed the 5' RACE reads via MiXCR and lists one record per CDR3 protein. The sample yields 200,000 to 250,000 distinct CDR3 sequences, 9.5% seen once. Material: PBMCs or a T cell subset sorted from them (not recorded which). These receptors all come from a young man who had mild COVID-19 (a few samples of this study predate the infection). Cell type and time point are not known. CDR3s leave out the opening cysteine and the closing phenylalanine or tryptophan. Each record gives: V gene, J gene, CDR3 protein.

TRBV4-2	TRBJ2-1	ASSQGIAGPSNEQF
TRBV12-3/TRBV12-4	TRBJ2-2	ASSRNSGGVTGELF
TRBV5-1	TRBJ2-7	ASSLGWASGGKDEQY
TRBV10-3	TRBJ2-1	AISGDRGHNEQF
TRBV12-3/TRBV12-4	TRBJ2-5	ASSLLTSGSETQY
TRBV7-2	TRBJ1-2	ASSKDVNYGYT
TRBV5-4	TRBJ2-5	ASSFFAGPQYQETQY
TRBV7-9	TRBJ1-5	ASSLKGGDQPQH
TRBV24-1	TRBJ1-2	ATSEGEEYGYT
TRBV6-5	TRBJ1-2	ASSRTGDHNYGYT
TRBV7-2	TRBJ2-1	ASSPHRGANEQF
TRBV18	TRBJ2-7	ASSPFGGPALYEQY
TRBV4-2	TRBJ1-5	ASSQDLRQPQH
TRBV7-2	TRBJ2-3	ASSEASPGGTDTQY
TRBV29-1	TRBJ2-7	SVALAQPYEQY
TRBV5-1	TRBJ2-2	ASSVEETGELF
TRBV7-2	TRBJ2-5	ASSLGAMETQY
TRBV6-1	TRBJ2-1	ASREQRGSSYNEQF
TRBV7-8	TRBJ2-3	ASSHFARTRGTDTQY
TRBV20-1	TRBJ2-3	SAEPGHFTDTQY
TRBV5-5	TRBJ2-7	ASSLASGDYEQY
TRBV7-2	TRBJ1-3	ASSLGGFSGNTIY
TRBV4-1	TRBJ1-4	ASSVRKWDAGRQASVLF
TRBV7-6	TRBJ1-1	ASSSGARHTEAF
TRBV5-6	TRBJ2-5	ASSLVASLRTD
TRBV4-3	TRBJ1-2	ASSQARVGYGYT
TRBV12-3/TRBV12-4	TRBJ1-6	ASRKQGANSPLH
TRBV4-1	TRBJ2-5	ASSQDRSAGVQETQY
TRBV19	TRBJ1-2	ASNSQDNYGYT
TRBV6-2/TRBV6-3	TRBJ1-5	AIRRGSNQPQH
TRBV18	TRBJ1-5	ASSVTGGVQPQH
TRBV9	TRBJ2-7	ASSVDSLRAEQY
TRBV9	TRBJ2-2	ASSVGTNTGELF
TRBV5-1	TRBJ2-1	ASSLGAGEYNEQF
TRBV7-2	TRBJ1-2	ASSIQSYGYT
TRBV12-3/TRBV12-4	TRBJ1-6	ASSFQGISPLH
TRBV4-1	TRBJ1-2	ASSQGYSTGAPST
TRBV11-2	TRBJ2-1	ASSLARYGAYNEQF
TRBV19	TRBJ2-2	ASSIGGGGLANTGELF
TRBV7-8	TRBJ1-2	ASSWDKALGYGYT
TRBV6-5	TRBJ2-1	ASSRTGGAYNEQF
TRBV5-1	TRBJ2-6	ASSSSPGGANVLT
TRBV5-5	TRBJ1-4	ASSLPSGEKLF
TRBV3-1	TRBJ2-5	ASSQASGTVTPQY
TRBV7-8	TRBJ2-2	ASSFRGPTGELF
TRBV7-3	TRBJ2-1	ASSLTRGGPSSYNEQF
TRBV5-1	TRBJ1-1	ASSLNDRVNTEAF
TRBV27	TRBJ1-2	ASSDWTGVGYT
TRBV2	TRBJ2-7	ASSAQGNEQY
TRBV12-3/TRBV12-4	TRBJ2-7	ASSRDRGYSYEQY
TRBV5-6	TRBJ1-2	ASSLINGYT
TRBV11-3	TRBJ2-3	ASSLGVSHTTDTQY